The 31 T cell receptor beta chains reported below all come from one sample, sequenced in a study of blood T cell repertoires in COVID-19. TCRdb's copy holds only in-frame clones and misses some; the assay was immunoSEQ multiplex PCR. The sample includes about 190,000 clones, 70% to 90% of them seen just once. Specimen: peripheral blood. All receptors derive from a woman in her forties who had recovered from COVID-19.

This clone occurred once. V is TRBV6-5 and J is TRBJ1-2; no definite D call. Trimming shortened V by 0 bases and J by 6 bases, and 8 bases separated the two germline ends. The CDR3 contains 13 residues. Germline CDR1 MNHEY, CDR2 SVGAGI. The CDR3 nucleotides are TGTGCCAGCAGTTACTCCGGGGTCCATGGCTACACCTTC. Encoded protein: CASSYSGVHGYTF.

The chain has TRBV7-2 and TRBJ2-5; perhaps TRBD1 as D (5 bases). The CDR3 consists of 15 residues. CDR1 and CDR2 (germline): SGHTA, FQGNSA. Trimming took off 5 bases at V and 2 bases at J, with 15 bases between the two ends. CDR3 sequence: CASSPSFGQQETQYF. CDR3 sequence (DNA): TGTGCCAGCAGCCCCTCCTTTGGACAACAAGAGACCCAGTACTTC.

The J gene is TRBJ2-2, the V gene TRBV5-4, with D tentatively TRBD1 (6 bases). V gave up 2 bases and J gave up 1 base, with 12 bases separating them. This CDR3 has 16 amino acids. Looked up from germline, CDR1 is SGHNT and CDR2 is YYREEE (reference sequence). The DNA of the CDR3 is TGTGCCAGCAGCTTCGGGACACCACAGAACACCGGGGAGCTGTTTTTT. Protein sequence: CASSFGTPQNTGELFF.

The V gene is TRBV20-1, the J gene TRBJ2-1; no definite D call. CDR3 length: 10 residues. The germline V gene has CDR1 DFQATT and CDR2 SNEGSKA (reference sequence). Trimming left V 5 bases short and J 8 bases short, with 7 bases between. CDR3 bases: TGCAGTGCTTACCGAGATGAGCAGTTCTTC. Encoded protein: CSAYRDEQFF.

The chain joins TRBV7-9 to TRBJ1-2; D might be TRBD1 (6 bases). CDR3 size: 16 residues. V was clipped by 5 bases and J by 6 bases, with 22 bases between them. CDR1 is SEHNR and CDR2 is FQNEAQ in the germline V gene (reference sequence). CDR3 in DNA: TGTGCCAGCAGCCCCCGCTTATCAGGGGAACGTCATGGCTACACCTTC. Protein: CASSPRLSGERHGYTF.

This rearrangement joins TRBV6-5 to TRBJ1-3; D is ambiguous. This CDR3 spans 15 amino acids. Trimming removed 0 bases at V and 4 bases at J, with 10 bases between. The germline gives CDR1 MNHEY, CDR2 SVGAGI. The CDR3 sequence is CASSYSWWRGNTIYF. The DNA of the CDR3 is TGTGCCAGCAGTTACTCCTGGTGGAGGGGAAACACCATATATTTT.

The CDR3 loop is CATSDLSPAAGGEQFF. CDR3 DNA sequence: TGTGCCACCAGTGATTTGTCTCCAGCGGCCGGAGGTGAGCAGTTCTTC. The chain uses TRBV24-1 and TRBJ2-1; D possibly corresponds to TRBD2 (5 bases). CDR1 and CDR2 from the germline V gene are KGHDR and SFDVKD. The CDR3 covers 16 residues. V lost 0 bases, J lost 9 bases, and 17 bases lay in between.

The V call is TRBV6-5, the J call TRBJ1-6; D is unresolved. Germline CDR1 reads MNHEY; CDR2 reads SVGAGI. V lost 0 bases and J lost 8, with 14 bases in between. The CDR3 covers 16 residues. The CDR3: CASSYSFFPGDSPLHF. CDR3 sequence (DNA): TGTGCCAGCAGTTACTCCTTTTTCCCTGGAGATTCACCCCTCCACTTT.

The genes are TRBV29-1 and TRBJ1-2; no reliable D call. Deletions cut 0 bases from V and 0 bases from J, with 11 bases between. There are 15 residues in the CDR3. Per the germline V gene, CDR1 is SQVTM and CDR2 is ANQGSEA. The CDR3 is CSVEDKTAANYGYTF. For the CDR3, the DNA is TGCAGCGTTGAAGATAAAACAGCCGCTAACTATGGCTACACCTTC.

The chain couples TRBV9 to TRBJ2-1; 12 bases agree with TRBD2. V trimming: 0 bases; J trimming: 4 bases; junction bases outside the gene matches: 14. The germline V gene encodes CDR1 SGDLS and CDR2 YYNGEE. The CDR3 contains 20 residues. CDR3 loop: CASSVGRAGLAGSLYNEQFF. The CDR3 DNA reads TGTGCCAGCAGCGTAGGGAGGGCGGGACTAGCGGGCAGCTTATACAATGAGCAGTTCTTC.

The chain recombines TRBV3-1 (or the pseudogene TRBV3-2) with TRBJ1-4, with a weak D call TRBD1 (5 bases). The CDR3 totals 16 residues. Per germline, CDR1 LGHDT and CDR2 YNNKEL (reference sequence). Trimming took 4 bases from V and 8 from J, leaving 20 bases between them. The DNA for the CDR3 is TGTGCCAGCAGCCCACACCGCGGCAGGGTTGAGGAAAAACTGTTTTTT. This sequence encodes CASSPHRGRVEEKLFF.

The chain couples TRBV24-1 to TRBJ2-7; possibly TRBD1 for D (6 bases). Looked up from germline, CDR1 is KGHDR and CDR2 is SFDVKD. The CDR3 consists of 12 residues. Trimming took 2 bases from V and 8 from J, leaving 9 bases between them. DNA for the CDR3: TGTGCCACCAGTGATTGGCAGGGGAAGCAGTACTTC. It encodes CATSDWQGKQYF.

The rearrangement joins TRBV7-3 to TRBJ1-5; 9 bases align to TRBD1. The CDR3 is made up of 14 amino acids. The germline CDR1 and CDR2 sequences are SGHTA and FQGTGA. Trimming cost V 6 bases and J 6 bases; bases outside gene matches: 6. CDR3 DNA: TGTGCCAGCAGTACTACAGGGGGCGGTCAGCCCCAGCATTTT. Protein product: CASSTTGGGQPQHF.

V and J are TRBV10-3 and TRBJ1-5; TRBD1 aligns across 7 bases. The CDR3 spans 15 residues. Germline-derived CDR1 and CDR2 are ENHRY and SYGVKD. V gave up 4 bases and J gave up 1 base; unmatched junction bases: 4. The CDR3 bases are TGTGCCATCAGTGGCGGGACAGAGAGCAATCAGCCCCAGCATTTT. This codes for CAISGGTESNQPQHF.

V gene TRBV19 combines with J gene TRBJ1-1; TRBD1 might be the D (6 bases). The CDR3 has 16 amino acids. Per germline, CDR1 LNHDA and CDR2 SQIVND (reference sequence). Trimming took 5 bases from V and 2 from J, leaving 18 bases between them. The CDR3: CASSAPGGGRNTEAFF. Here the CDR3 DNA reads TGTGCCAGTAGTGCCCCCGGGGGGGGCCGCAACACTGAAGCTTTCTTT.

The chain carries TRBV5-1 and TRBJ2-7; 7 bases align to TRBD2. Germline CDR1 is SGHRS and CDR2 is YFSETQ. CDR3 length: 14 residues. With 1 base clipped from V and 3 bases from J, the junction kept 4 bases outside the gene matches. The CDR3 sequence: CASSLSGTIYEQYF. The CDR3 DNA follows: TGCGCCAGCAGCTTGTCCGGGACTATCTACGAGCAGTACTTC.

V usage is TRBV11-2 and J usage is TRBJ2-3, with TRBD2 identical over 10 bases. The CDR3 extends over 17 amino acids. Germline trimming cut 0 bases from V and 1 base from J; bases unmatched to any gene: 4. CDR1 is SGHAT, CDR2 FQNNGV, per germline. The DNA of the CDR3 is TGTGCCAGCAGCTTAGATGGACTAGCGGAGCGCACAGATACGCAGTATTTT. Translating it yields CASSLDGLAERTDTQYF. Full variable domain (outside the CDR3, taken from reference TRBV11-2 and TRBJ2-3): EAGVAQSPRYKIIEKRQSVAFWCNPISGHATLYWYQQILGQGPKLLIQFQNNGVVDDSQLPKDRFSAERLKGVDSTLKIQPAKLEDSAVYLCASSLDGLAERTDTQYFGPGTRLTVL.

The chain carries TRBV19 and TRBJ1-2; no clear D. This CDR3 region has 13 residues. Germline CDR1 is LNHDA and CDR2 is SQIVND (reference sequence). V was clipped by 0 bases and J by 8 bases, with 10 bases between them. CDR3 region: CASSIEARGGYTF. CDR3 DNA sequence: TGTGCCAGTAGTATAGAGGCAAGAGGAGGCTACACCTTC. Full variable domain (outside the CDR3, taken from reference TRBV19 and TRBJ1-2): DGGITQSPKYLFRKEGQNVTLSCEQNLNHDAMYWYRQDPGQGLRLIYYSQIVNDFQKGDIAEGYSVSREKKESFPLTVTSAQKNPTAFYLCASSIEARGGYTFGSGTRLTVV.

This clone is a singleton in its sample. The chain combines TRBV2 with TRBJ2-5; a weak D match, TRBD2 (6 bases). V shed 4 bases and J shed 2 bases, with 14 bases lying between them. Germline assignment: CDR1 SNHLY and CDR2 FYNNEI. The CDR3 length is 15 residues. The CDR3: CASSGGLGLQETQYF. The CDR3 DNA is TGTGCCAGCAGTGGGGGTTTGGGACTTCAAGAGACCCAGTACTTC. Drawing the rest from reference TRBV2 and TRBJ2-5, the complete variable domain is EPEVTQTPSHQVTQMGQEVILRCVPISNHLYFYWYRQILGQKVEFLVSFYNNEISEKSEIFDDQFSVERPDGSNFTLKIRSTKLEDSAMYFCASSGGLGLQETQYFGPGTRLLVL.

The chain uses TRBV15 and TRBJ2-1; weak D call: TRBD2 (6 bases). CDR1 and CDR2 (germline): LNHNV, YYDKDF (reference sequence). The CDR3 has 17 residues. V was cut by 0 bases and J by 6 bases, with 18 bases left in between. CDR3 DNA: TGTGCCACCAGCAGAGAGGTCTTAGGAGGGGACTCCAATGAGCAGTTCTTC. This codes for CATSREVLGGDSNEQFF. Full variable domain (remainder filled in from reference TRBV15 and TRBJ2-1): DAMVIQNPRYQVTQFGKPVTLSCSQTLNHNVMYWYQQKSSQAPKLLFHYYDKDFNNEADTPDNFQSRRPNTSFCFLDIRSPGLGDTAMYLCATSREVLGGDSNEQFFGPGTRLTVL.

About this clone itself: Other nucleotide sequences from this sample produce the same CDR3. The chain joins TRBV5-1 to TRBJ2-1, with 8 bases identical to TRBD2. This CDR3 is 16 amino acids long. Germline V gene lookup returns CDR1 SGHRS and CDR2 YFSETQ. V shed 0 bases and J 7 bases; nucleotides not matched to a gene: 9. The CDR3 loop is CASSLGGSGRWNEQFF. In nucleotides, the CDR3 is TGCGCCAGCAGCTTGGGGGGGAGCGGGAGATGGAATGAGCAGTTCTTC. The full variable domain, with the rest looked up from reference TRBV5-1 and TRBJ2-1, is KAGVTQTPRYLIKTRGQQVTLSCSPISGHRSVSWYQQTPGQGLQFLFEYFSETQRNKGNFPGRFSGRQFSNSRSEMNVSTLELGDSALYLCASSLGGSGRWNEQFFGPGTRLTVL.

The chain is built from TRBV27 and TRBJ2-4, with 11 bases identical to TRBD2. Trimming cost V 5 bases and J 9 bases; bases outside gene matches: 6. This CDR3 comprises 14 residues. Germline loops: CDR1 MNHEY, CDR2 SMNVEV (reference sequence). CDR3 coding DNA: TGTGCCAGCAGTAGTAGCGGGAGGGAGCGCATTCAGTACTTC. As protein: CASSSSGRERIQYF.

V gene TRBV9 combines with J gene TRBJ2-7, with 8 bases fitting TRBD2. CDR1 is SGDLS and CDR2 is YYNGEE in the germline V gene. The V segment lost 0 bases and the J segment 5 bases; nucleotides outside the gene matches: 7. CDR3 size: 15 residues. For the CDR3, the DNA is TGTGCCAGCAGCGTAGCGGGAGGGCCTCTCGACGAGCAGTACTTC. This gives the protein CASSVAGGPLDEQYF.

The gene calls are TRBV3-1 (or the pseudogene TRBV3-2) and TRBJ2-2, with 10 bases aligning to TRBD2. Germline V gene sequence: CDR1 LGHDT, CDR2 YNNKEL (reference sequence). With V trimmed by 0 bases and J by 1 base, 8 bases remained unmatched. The CDR3 runs 19 residues. CDR3 sequence: CASSQDLAGVVGNTGELFF. The CDR3 nucleotides are TGTGCCAGCAGCCAAGATCTAGCGGGAGTAGTTGGGAACACCGGGGAGCTGTTTTTT.

V is TRBV30 and J is TRBJ1-5; D is ambiguous. The CDR3 loop spans 15 amino acids. V lost 2 bases, J lost 6 bases, and 17 bases lay in between. CDR1 and CDR2 (germline): GTSNPN, SVGIG (reference sequence). Here the CDR3 DNA reads TGTGCCTGGAGTCCCCGAGTTTCCTTTTCTCAGCCCCAGCATTTT. The encoded protein is CAWSPRVSFSQPQHF. Together with reference TRBV30 and TRBJ1-5, the CDR3 gives the full variable domain: SQTIHQWPATLVQPVGSPLSLECTVEGTSNPNLYWYRQAAGRGLQLLFYSVGIGQISSEVPQNLSASRPQDRQFILSSKKLLLSDSGFYLCAWSPRVSFSQPQHFGDGTRLSIL.

V gene TRBV28 combines with J gene TRBJ2-7; 10 bases fit TRBD2. CDR3 size: 16 residues. Germline-derived CDR1 and CDR2 are MDHEN and SYDVKM. V was pared by 6 bases and J by 3 bases, with 11 bases of the junction left unmatched. CDR3 in amino acids: CASSLIQAGGHYEQYF. DNA for the CDR3: TGTGCCAGCAGCCTGATCCAAGCGGGAGGGCACTACGAGCAGTACTTC.

The genes are TRBV10-3 and TRBJ1-5; D not certain. With 6 bases removed from V and 5 bases from J, the gap between germline ends came to 11 bases. CDR3 length: 13 amino acids. Germline V gene data show CDR1 as ENHRY and CDR2 as SYGVKD. The CDR3 nucleotides read TGTGCCATCAGCCGTGCAGAGGATCAGCCCCAGCATTTT. Translating gives CAISRAEDQPQHF.

The rearrangement links TRBV5-1 to TRBJ1-5, with TRBD1 as a possible D gene (5 bases). The CDR3 consists of 16 residues. The V end lost 4 bases, the J end lost 5 bases, and 19 bases lay between the germline ends. The germline V gene has CDR1 SGHRS and CDR2 YFSETQ. The CDR3 sequence is CASSPDGGASYQPQHF. The CDR3 DNA follows: TGCGCCAGCAGCCCGGATGGCGGGGCTTCCTATCAGCCCCAGCATTTT.

This chain connects TRBV27 to TRBJ2-5, with 11 bases aligning to TRBD1. Trimming took 2 bases from V and 2 from J; bases not matched to a gene: 4. This CDR3 has 16 residues. Germline CDR1 is MNHEY and CDR2 is SMNVEV (reference sequence). DNA for the CDR3: TGTGCCAGCAGTTTACTCGGGACAGGGGGGCAAGAGACCCAGTACTTC. This codes for CASSLLGTGGQETQYF.

The chain combines TRBV5-1 with TRBJ2-3, with D perhaps TRBD1 (6 bases). Trimming left V 4 bases short and J 0 bases short, with 12 bases between. CDR3 length: 15 residues. CDR1 is SGHRS and CDR2 is YFSETQ in the germline V gene. The CDR3 DNA sequence: TGCGCCAGCAGCCCAACAGGGCCGAGCACAGATACGCAGTATTTT. Its translation is CASSPTGPSTDTQYF.

The chain is built from TRBV27 and TRBJ2-5; 9 bases fit TRBD2. Germline V gene sequence: CDR1 MNHEY, CDR2 SMNVEV (reference sequence). The length of the CDR3 is 14 residues. The ends lost 2 bases at V and 10 bases at J; junction bases unmatched: 8. CDR3 in DNA: TGTGCCAGCAGTTTAAGGTCTCTAGCGGGGAGCCAGTACTTC. Amino acids: CASSLRSLAGSQYF.